What follows is one TCR beta chain and its context. This table comes from immunoSEQ multiplex PCR, and its TCRdb copy is limited to in-frame clones, with some not included. The table lists some 320,000 clones, about 90% of them singletons. This record comes from a study of blood T cell repertoires in COVID-19. Across the study: The United States, Italy and Spain were the sources of the acute and convalescent COVID-19 samples.

Seattle-derived patients entered the study during active infection and were followed longitudinally. Germline CDR1 SNHLY, CDR2 FYNNEI. V lost 4 bases, J lost 2 bases, and 21 bases lay in between. This CDR3 has 17 amino acids. The sample consisted of peripheral blood. The chain joins TRBV2 to TRBJ2-7; D may be TRBD2 (5 bases). This clonotype originated in a woman in her 30s with COVID-19, enrolled during active disease. CDR3 nucleotides: TGTGCCAGCAGTGTACCCCCCGAGAAAGCGGTAACCTACGAGCAGTACTTC. Its protein product is CASSVPPEKAVTYEQYF.